This T cell receptor beta chain was profiled in a study of esophageal squamous cell carcinoma under preoperative chemotherapy. Study overall: Both tumor-infiltrating lymphocytes and peripheral blood T cells were profiled.

Study-wide results and limits: Peripheral T cells migrating into the tumor appeared to partly supply post-treatment tumor-infiltrating lymphocytes.

Germline V gene data show CDR1 as SEHNR and CDR2 as FQNEAQ (reference sequence). The CDR3 contains 15 residues. TCRdb reprocessed the PCR reads via MiXCR and lists one record per CDR3 protein. The sample yields tens of thousands of distinct CDR3 sequences, 52% seen once. Concerning this clonotype: What it recognizes is unknown. An end of the junction differs from the germline gene, which may be a read error.

Time point given: after preoperative PTX-NDP chemotherapy. Patients received paclitaxel-nedaplatin as preoperative chemotherapy before surgery. This material was obtained from a patient given preoperative chemotherapy. The sequence was collected from a human donor with esophageal squamous cell carcinoma. The donor label of this sample is uncertain. This chain uses TRBV7-9 with TRBJ2-3, with a tentative D call TRBD1 (5 bases). The CDR3 region is CGSILGPASTDTQYF. CDR3 bases: TGTGGCAGCATCTTGGGGCCAGCGAGCACAGATACGCAGTATTTT.